This T cell receptor (beta chain) emerged from a study of response to subunit inactivated influenza vaccine. Regarding the study as a whole: Every seasonal influenza vaccination brings in few new T cells, the authors suggested.

TCRdb re-called the RT-PCR reads with MiXCR, one entry per CDR3 protein. Of over 800,000 distinct CDR3 sequences listed, 20% to 25% are singletons. Details on this clonotype: What it binds is unknown.

The clonotype comes from a man aged 50 to 59 who received an inactivated influenza vaccine. The sequenced sample was PBMCs from blood, obtained less than 6 days after vaccination.

The CDR3 reads CASSALPGQGFEQYF. CDR3 in DNA: TGTGCCAGCAGCGCCCTACCGGGACAGGGCTTCGAGCAGTACTTC. V usage is TRBV7-2 and J usage is TRBJ2-7; 9 bases are a match to TRBD1. The ends lost 5 bases at V and 6 bases at J; junction bases unmatched: 11. CDR1 and CDR2 (germline): SGHTA, FQGNSA. CDR3 length: 15 residues.